Presented here are 26 T cell receptor beta chains from one specimen sequenced in a study of CD4 T cells in relation to SARS-CoV-2 and coronaviruses. CD4+ T cells from unexposed donors were obtained before the COVID-19 pandemic (2011-2018). After approximately ten days of culture, CD4+ T cells were isolated. The antigens these receptors bind are not known. Produced via immunoSEQ multiplex PCR; TCRdb's table is partial and in-frame only. The sample lists about 19,000 clones, 70% to 80% occurring once. Sequenced material: CD4+ T cells from PBMCs, cultured in vitro. These TCRs come from a human donor in good health.

J is TRBJ2-7 and V is TRBV4-2, with D perhaps TRBD2 (5 bases). Trimming cost V 0 bases and J 3 bases, with 9 bases left between them. Germline CDR1 LGHNA, CDR2 YNFKEQ. The CDR3 sequence is 14 residues long. The CDR3 nucleotides read TGTGCCAGCAGCCAAGAAAAGCGGAGCTACGAGCAGTACTTC. Its translation: CASSQEKRSYEQYF.

The chain is built from TRBV7-9 and TRBJ1-2; 10 positions agree with TRBD1. The CDR3 extends over 18 amino acids. V dropped 5 bases and J dropped 3; count of bases not matched to a gene: 15. The germline CDR1 and CDR2 sequences are SEHNR and FQNEAQ (reference sequence). This CDR3 reads CASSTRVGTGVAYYGYTF. The CDR3 bases are TGTGCCAGCAGCACCAGAGTAGGGACAGGGGTCGCTTACTATGGCTACACCTTC.

This chain connects TRBV18 to TRBJ2-7, with D possibly matching TRBD2 (6 bases). The CDR3 length is 13 residues. Germline V lookup: CDR1 KGHSH, CDR2 LQKENI. Trimming took off 6 bases at V and 4 bases at J, with 13 bases between the two ends. CDR3 nucleotide sequence: TGTGCCAGCTCTGGGGGAGGCTCGTACGAGCAGTACTTC. Amino acid sequence: CASSGGGSYEQYF.

V is TRBV12-3 or TRBV12-4 and J is TRBJ1-1, with D hard to call. The CDR3 spans 11 residues. Trimming took off 5 bases at V and 5 bases at J, with 6 bases between the two ends. DNA of the CDR3: TGTGCCAGCAGTACAGTTACTGAAGCTTTCTTT. The encoded protein is CASSTVTEAFF.

This clone was detected a few times. This chain links TRBV4-1 with TRBJ2-1, with D possibly being TRBD1 (7 bases). V lost 0 bases to trimming and J lost 8 bases, with 23 bases between them. This CDR3 has 18 amino acids. CDR1 MGHRA and CDR2 YSYEKL come from the germline V gene. DNA for the CDR3: TGCGCCAGCAGCCAAGAAGGAGGCGGGACAGCAAATCTCTATGAGCAGTTCTTC. Translated: CASSQEGGGTANLYEQFF.

This chain connects TRBV5-1 to TRBJ2-7, with D tentatively TRBD2 (6 bases). CDR3 size: 16 residues. The germline V and J ends were trimmed by 1 base and 3 bases, with 17 bases remaining between them. Germline V gene lookup returns CDR1 SGHRS and CDR2 YFSETQ. The CDR3 reads CASSLPGQRAHYEQYF. The DNA of the CDR3 is TGCGCCAGCAGCTTGCCGGGCCAGCGGGCCCACTACGAGCAGTACTTC.

The gene calls are TRBV7-9 and TRBJ2-1, with TRBD1 matching 8 bases. V gave up 6 bases and J gave up 3 bases; unmatched junction bases: 4. CDR3 length equals 14 residues. The germline CDR1 and CDR2 sequences are SEHNR and FQNEAQ (reference sequence). CDR3 nucleotide sequence: TGTGCCAGCAGACCGGGACAGGACTACAATGAGCAGTTCTTC. This translates into CASRPGQDYNEQFF.

This rearrangement joins TRBV25-1 to TRBJ2-5; no definite D call. Per the germline V gene, CDR1 is MGHDK and CDR2 is SYGVNS. This CDR3 region has 15 residues. Trimming took 4 bases from V and 5 from J, leaving 17 bases between them. CDR3 sequence: CASSVLTDMGETQYF. Written as DNA, the CDR3 is TGTGCCAGCAGTGTCCTGACGGATATGGGGGAGACCCAGTACTTC.

The chain employs TRBV30 and TRBJ2-7; D is perhaps TRBD1 (6 bases). The CDR3 sequence is 14 residues long. V was cut by 0 bases and J by 2 bases, with 11 bases left in between. Germline V gives CDR1 GTSNPN, CDR2 SVGIG (reference sequence). CDR3 DNA sequence: TGTGCCTGGAGTGTAGGGGGTTTGACCTACGAGCAGTACTTC. Protein: CAWSVGGLTYEQYF.

V is TRBV19 and J is TRBJ2-1; 10 bases map to TRBD2. Per germline, CDR1 LNHDA and CDR2 SQIVND (reference sequence). This CDR3 is 15 amino acids long. J gave up 1 base and V 7 bases, and 4 bases lay outside the gene matches. The CDR3 bases are TGTGCCAGTATTCCTAGCGGGAGTTCCTACAATGAGCAGTTCTTC. Its protein is CASIPSGSSYNEQFF. Supplemented by reference TRBV19 and TRBJ2-1, the full variable domain reads DGGITQSPKYLFRKEGQNVTLSCEQNLNHDAMYWYRQDPGQGLRLIYYSQIVNDFQKGDIAEGYSVSREKKESFPLTVTSAQKNPTAFYLCASIPSGSSYNEQFFGPGTRLTVL.

In its sample, this clone was seen a few times. The rearrangement joins TRBV7-9 to TRBJ1-2; maybe TRBD1 (6 bases). Germline CDR1 and CDR2: SEHNR and FQNEAQ (reference sequence). There are 18 residues in the CDR3. V was cut by 1 base and J by 4 bases, with 22 bases left in between. The CDR3: CASSLGGAGWNVGYGYTF. The CDR3, as DNA: TGTGCCAGCAGCTTAGGGGGGGCAGGGTGGAACGTCGGCTATGGCTACACCTTC. Full variable domain (remainder filled in from reference TRBV7-9 and TRBJ1-2): DTGVSQNPRHKITKRGQNVTFRCDPISEHNRLYWYRQTLGQGPEFLTYFQNEAQLEKSRLLSDRFSAERPKGSFSTLEIQRTEQGDSAMYLCASSLGGAGWNVGYGYTFGSGTRLTVV.

This chain connects TRBV18 to TRBJ2-5; 8 nucleotides line up with TRBD1. The CDR3 length is 17 residues. Germline V gene lookup returns CDR1 KGHSH and CDR2 LQKENI. Germline trimming cut 0 bases from V and 5 bases from J; bases unmatched to any gene: 11. As DNA, the CDR3 is TGTGCCAGCTCACCACCGGGACAGGCCGGAGGGGGGGAGACCCAGTACTTC. It specifies CASSPPGQAGGGETQYF.

In its sample, this clone was seen once. The chain recombines TRBV5-1 with TRBJ2-1; D unresolved. The V end was cut by 7 bases, the J end by 2 bases, with 16 bases between. CDR3 length equals 15 residues. Germline V lookup: CDR1 SGHRS, CDR2 YFSETQ. The CDR3, as DNA: TGCGCCAGCTGCGAGACTTTGGGGACCTACAATGAGCAGTTCTTC. This gives the protein CASCETLGTYNEQFF.

This chain links TRBV5-1 with TRBJ2-3; D unclear. This CDR3 spans 14 amino acids. Germline loops: CDR1 SGHRS, CDR2 YFSETQ. V was shortened by 1 base and J by 1 base, with 7 bases between the two germline ends. The CDR3 DNA sequence: TGCGCCAGCAGCTTGAGAAGCGGCACAGATACGCAGTATTTT. Protein product: CASSLRSGTDTQYF.

This clone was counted a few times. The chain has TRBV9 and TRBJ2-2, with a tentative D call TRBD2 (6 bases). From germline, CDR1 is SGDLS and CDR2 YYNGEE. This CDR3 is built from 15 residues. With 3 bases removed from V and 2 bases from J, the gap between germline ends came to 11 bases. The chain's CDR3 is CASSADYTNTGELFF. CDR3 bases: TGTGCCAGCAGCGCGGACTATACCAACACCGGGGAGCTGTTTTTT.

Worth noting for this clone: At one end, the junction sequence differs from germline, possibly due to a read error. This sequence joins TRBV7-9 and TRBJ1-5, with D tentatively TRBD1 (5 bases). The CDR3 loop spans 13 amino acids. Germline V CDR1 and CDR2: SEHNR, FQNEAQ (reference sequence). The CDR3 DNA reads as TGTGCTAGCAGCTTACAAGGGGATCAGCCCCAGCATTTT. Translated, it gives CASSLQGDQPQHF.

The CDR3 DNA reads as TGTGCCAGTAGTCGAGCGGGGGCCGGGGAGCTGTTTTTT. Amino acids: CASSRAGAGELFF. This chain connects TRBV19 to TRBJ2-2; 8 positions agree with TRBD2. J was trimmed by 6 bases and V by 5 bases; bases with no gene match: 2. Per germline, CDR1 LNHDA and CDR2 SQIVND (reference sequence). The CDR3 loop spans 13 amino acids.

The J gene is TRBJ2-7, the V gene TRBV18; the match to TRBD2 covers 8 bases. Germline values: CDR1 KGHSH, CDR2 LQKENI. Trimming at V came to 6 bases and at J to 4 bases, leaving 14 bases not matched to a gene. The length of the CDR3 is 16 residues. In DNA form, the CDR3 reads TGTGCCAGCTCTCCTAGCCCCAGCGGGAGTATTTACGAGCAGTACTTC. Residues: CASSPSPSGSIYEQYF. Using reference TRBV18 and TRBJ2-7 for the parts outside the CDR3, the full variable domain is NAGVMQNPRHLVRRRGQEARLRCSPMKGHSHVYWYRQLPEEGLKFMVYLQKENIIDESGMPKERFSAEFPKEGPSILRIQQVVRGDSAAYFCASSPSPSGSIYEQYFGPGTRLTVT.

This sequence joins TRBV3-1 (or the pseudogene TRBV3-2) and TRBJ2-7; D uncertain. CDR1 LGHDT and CDR2 YNNKEL come from the germline V gene (reference sequence). This CDR3 has 14 residues. Trimming stripped 0 bases from V and 0 bases from J, with 6 bases between. The CDR3 coding sequence is TGTGCCAGCAGCCAAGAAGGCGGCTCCTACGAGCAGTACTTC. Residues: CASSQEGGSYEQYF.

This clone came up once. This chain joins TRBV13 and TRBJ2-2; D is undetermined. From germline, CDR1 is PRHDT and CDR2 FYEKMQ (reference sequence). The ends were cut back, 5 bases at V and 2 bases at J, with 12 bases in the middle. This CDR3 is 15 amino acids long. The DNA for the CDR3 is TGTGCCAGCAGCCTTTATCGTCCCAACACCGGGGAGCTGTTTTTT. This gives the protein CASSLYRPNTGELFF.

The J gene is TRBJ2-1, the V gene TRBV7-9; a weak D match, TRBD2 (6 bases). The length of the CDR3 is 14 residues. V was clipped by 1 base and J by 7 bases, with 11 bases between them. Germline V lookup: CDR1 SEHNR, CDR2 FQNEAQ (reference sequence). For the CDR3, the DNA is TGTGCCAGCAGCTTAGACGGGGGTAGAAATGAGCAGTTCTTC. It yields the protein CASSLDGGRNEQFF. The whole variable domain, remainder taken from reference TRBV7-9 and TRBJ2-1, is DTGVSQNPRHKITKRGQNVTFRCDPISEHNRLYWYRQTLGQGPEFLTYFQNEAQLEKSRLLSDRFSAERPKGSFSTLEIQRTEQGDSAMYLCASSLDGGRNEQFFGPGTRLTVL.

V is TRBV7-9 and J is TRBJ1-1; D call uncertain. The CDR3 sequence is 14 residues long. Trimming cost V 5 bases and J 0 bases, with 10 bases left between them. Germline values: CDR1 SEHNR, CDR2 FQNEAQ (reference sequence). The CDR3 region is CASSLRTMNTEAFF. The CDR3, as DNA: TGTGCCAGCAGCCTACGTACGATGAACACTGAAGCTTTCTTT.

The J gene is TRBJ2-5, the V gene TRBV27, with D unclear. V was trimmed by 6 bases and J by 1 base, leaving 6 bases between them. This CDR3 region has 12 residues. Germline CDR1 and CDR2: MNHEY and SMNVEV (reference sequence). The CDR3 is CASRTAQETQYF. The CDR3 bases are TGTGCCAGCAGGACTGCCCAAGAGACCCAGTACTTC.

The chain employs TRBV5-5 and TRBJ1-4, with D tentatively TRBD1 (6 bases). CDR1 and CDR2 from the germline V gene are SGHKS and YYEKEE (reference sequence). CDR3 length equals 18 residues. V dropped 1 base and J dropped 7 bases, with 23 bases sitting between them. The CDR3 loop reads CASSLLRGRGRSGEKLFF. The CDR3 DNA reads as TGTGCCAGCAGCTTGCTTAGGGGCCGGGGGCGATCTGGTGAAAAACTGTTTTTT.

The chain links TRBV6-1 to TRBJ2-7, with D tentatively TRBD1 (5 bases). CDR1 is MNHNS, CDR2 SASEGT, per germline. The CDR3 contains 15 residues. Trimming removed 2 bases at V and 0 bases at J, with 11 bases between. This CDR3 is CASSENRLISYEQYF. CDR3 DNA: TGTGCCAGCAGTGAAAACAGGTTAATCTCCTACGAGCAGTACTTC.

This CDR3 reads CASSLPTRYEQYF. The CDR3, as DNA: TGTGCCAGCAGCTTGCCCACCCGCTACGAGCAGTACTTC. This chain uses TRBV7-9 with TRBJ2-7; D call uncertain. Between the trimmed V and J ends, which lost 3 bases and 3 bases, there was a span of 9 bases. The CDR3 consists of 13 residues. CDR1 and CDR2 (germline): SEHNR, FQNEAQ (reference sequence).